This T cell receptor beta chain was identified in a study of T cells in Graves' hyperthyroidism and ophthalmopathy. No ophthalmopathy progression within 18 months constituted stable Graves' hyperthyroidism. Researchers barred patients who had uncontrolled infection, other autoimmune disease, pregnancy or lactation. Amplified regions were TCR beta CDR3 sequences from RNA transcripts. HTBI primers were used for first-round RT-PCR of the TCR CDR3. From the multiplex PCR reads, TCRdb called clonotypes with MiXCR, one entry per CDR3 protein. The profile covers around 540,000 distinct CDR3 sequences, with about 43% appearing a single time and 8.2% taken by the ten largest. This clonotype has only a few counts. Its specificity is unknown. Germline values: CDR1 SGHDN, CDR2 FVKESK. The V segment lost 0 bases and the J segment 2 bases; nucleotides outside the gene matches: 3. The CDR3 is made up of 15 amino acids.

Whole-study results and caveats: In blood, most of the thyroid clonotypes expanded above 0.001 were also present.

The clonotype originates from a woman under 30 with Graves' hyperthyroidism. Material for sequencing was peripheral blood or thyroid tissue (not recorded which). The chain uses TRBV14 and TRBJ1-1; the match to TRBD1 covers 7 bases. DNA for the CDR3: TGTGCCAGCAGCCAAGACAGGGGGACCAACACTGAAGCTTTCTTT. Translation: CASSQDRGTNTEAFF. The full variable domain, in which reference TRBV14 and TRBJ1-1 provide the parts outside the CDR3, is EAGVTQFPSHSVIEKGQTVTLRCDPISGHDNLYWYRRVMGKEIKFLLHFVKESKQDESGMPNNRFLAERTGGTYSTLKVQPAELEDSGVYFCASSQDRGTNTEAFFGQGTRLTVV.